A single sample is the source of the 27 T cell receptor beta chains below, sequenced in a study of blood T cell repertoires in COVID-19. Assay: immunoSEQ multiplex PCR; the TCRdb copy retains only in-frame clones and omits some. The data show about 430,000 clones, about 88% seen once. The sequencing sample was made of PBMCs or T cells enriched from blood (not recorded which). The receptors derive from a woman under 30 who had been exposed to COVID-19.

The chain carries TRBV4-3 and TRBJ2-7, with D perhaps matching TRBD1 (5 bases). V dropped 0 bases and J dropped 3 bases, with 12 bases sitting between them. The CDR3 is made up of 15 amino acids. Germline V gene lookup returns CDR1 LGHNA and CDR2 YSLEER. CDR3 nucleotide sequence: TGCGCCAGCAGCCAAGAGTGGTCAGGGTTCTACGAGCAGTACTTC. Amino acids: CASSQEWSGFYEQYF.

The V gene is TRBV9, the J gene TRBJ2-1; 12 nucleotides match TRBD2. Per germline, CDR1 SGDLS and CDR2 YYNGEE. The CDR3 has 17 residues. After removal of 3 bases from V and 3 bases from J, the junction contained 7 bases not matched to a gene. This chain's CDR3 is CASSAPTTSGSYNEQFF. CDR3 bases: TGTGCCAGCAGCGCCCCTACGACTAGCGGGAGCTACAATGAGCAGTTCTTC.

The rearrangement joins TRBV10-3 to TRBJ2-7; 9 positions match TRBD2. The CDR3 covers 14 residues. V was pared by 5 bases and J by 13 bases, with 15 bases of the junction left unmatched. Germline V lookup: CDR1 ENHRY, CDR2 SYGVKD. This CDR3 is CAISWDGNSGSIYF. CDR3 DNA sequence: TGTGCCATCAGTTGGGACGGGAATAGCGGGAGTATTTACTTC.

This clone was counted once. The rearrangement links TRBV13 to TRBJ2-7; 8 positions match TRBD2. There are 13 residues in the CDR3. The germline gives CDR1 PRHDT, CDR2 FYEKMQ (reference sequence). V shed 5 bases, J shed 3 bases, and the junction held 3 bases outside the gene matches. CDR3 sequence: CASSLGTSYEQYF. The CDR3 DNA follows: TGTGCCAGCAGCCTTGGGACTAGCTACGAGCAGTACTTC.

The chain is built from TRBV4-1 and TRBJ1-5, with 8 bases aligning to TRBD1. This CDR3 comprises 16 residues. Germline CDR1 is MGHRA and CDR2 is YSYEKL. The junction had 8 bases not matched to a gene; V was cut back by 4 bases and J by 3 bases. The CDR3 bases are TGCGCCAGCAGCCCAGGAGACAGGGGTCTCAATCAGCCCCAGCATTTT. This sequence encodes CASSPGDRGLNQPQHF.

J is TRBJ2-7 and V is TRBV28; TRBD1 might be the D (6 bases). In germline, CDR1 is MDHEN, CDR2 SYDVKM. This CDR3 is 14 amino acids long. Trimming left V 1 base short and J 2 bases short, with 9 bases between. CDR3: CASSLSGQAYEQYF. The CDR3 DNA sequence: TGTGCCAGCAGTTTATCGGGACAAGCCTACGAGCAGTACTTC.

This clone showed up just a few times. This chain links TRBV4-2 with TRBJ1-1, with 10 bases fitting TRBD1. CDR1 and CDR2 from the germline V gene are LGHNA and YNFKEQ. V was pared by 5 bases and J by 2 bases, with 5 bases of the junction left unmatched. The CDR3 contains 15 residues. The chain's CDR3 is CASSNRDRGNTEAFF. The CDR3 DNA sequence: TGTGCCAGCAGCAACCGGGACAGGGGTAACACTGAAGCTTTCTTT.

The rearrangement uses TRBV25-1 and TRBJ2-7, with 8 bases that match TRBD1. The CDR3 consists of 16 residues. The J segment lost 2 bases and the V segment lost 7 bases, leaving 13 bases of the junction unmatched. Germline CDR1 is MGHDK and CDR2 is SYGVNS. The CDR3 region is CASTPPAGQVAYEQYF. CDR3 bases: TGTGCCAGCACCCCCCCCGCGGGACAGGTCGCCTACGAGCAGTACTTC.

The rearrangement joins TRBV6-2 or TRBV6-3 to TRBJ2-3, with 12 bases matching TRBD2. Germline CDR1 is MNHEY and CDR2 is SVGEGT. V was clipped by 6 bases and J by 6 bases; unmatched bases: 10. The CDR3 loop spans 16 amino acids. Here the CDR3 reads CASSPTLAGGRDTQYF. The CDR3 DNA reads TGTGCCAGCAGCCCCACACTAGCGGGGGGCCGTGATACGCAGTATTTT.

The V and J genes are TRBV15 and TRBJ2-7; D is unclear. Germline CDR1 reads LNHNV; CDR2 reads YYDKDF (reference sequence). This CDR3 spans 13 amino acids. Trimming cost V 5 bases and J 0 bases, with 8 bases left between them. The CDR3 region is CATSSPSSYEQYF. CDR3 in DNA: TGTGCCACCAGCTCGCCGAGCTCCTACGAGCAGTACTTC.

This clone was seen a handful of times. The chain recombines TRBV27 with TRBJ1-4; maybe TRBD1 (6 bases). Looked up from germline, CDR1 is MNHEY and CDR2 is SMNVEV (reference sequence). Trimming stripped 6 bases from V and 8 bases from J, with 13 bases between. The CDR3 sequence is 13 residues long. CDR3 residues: CASRPQGREKLFF. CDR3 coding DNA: TGTGCCAGCAGACCACAGGGTAGGGAAAAACTGTTTTTT.

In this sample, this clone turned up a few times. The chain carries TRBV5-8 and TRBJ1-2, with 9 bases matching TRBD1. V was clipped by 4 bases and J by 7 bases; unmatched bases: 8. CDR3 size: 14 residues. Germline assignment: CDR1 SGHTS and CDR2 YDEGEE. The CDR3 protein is CASSVTGGASGYTF. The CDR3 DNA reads TGTGCCAGCAGCGTCACAGGGGGCGCAAGTGGCTACACCTTC.

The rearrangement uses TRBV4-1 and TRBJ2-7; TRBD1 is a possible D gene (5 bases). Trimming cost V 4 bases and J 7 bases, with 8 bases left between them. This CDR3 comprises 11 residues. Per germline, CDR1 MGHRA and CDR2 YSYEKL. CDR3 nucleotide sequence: TGCGCCAGCAGCCGGCAGGGAGAGCAGTACTTC. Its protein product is CASSRQGEQYF.

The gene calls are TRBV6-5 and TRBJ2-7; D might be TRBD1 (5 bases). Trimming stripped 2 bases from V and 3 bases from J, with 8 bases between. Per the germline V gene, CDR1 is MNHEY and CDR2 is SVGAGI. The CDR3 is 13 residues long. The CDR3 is CASSYAGFYEQYF. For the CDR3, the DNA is TGTGCCAGCAGTTACGCAGGGTTCTACGAGCAGTACTTC.

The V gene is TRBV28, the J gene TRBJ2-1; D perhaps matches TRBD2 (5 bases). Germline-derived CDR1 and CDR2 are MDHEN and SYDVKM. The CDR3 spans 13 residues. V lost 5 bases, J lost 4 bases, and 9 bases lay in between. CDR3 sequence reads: CASSLTGYNEQFF. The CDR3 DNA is TGTGCCAGCAGTCTCACGGGGTACAATGAGCAGTTCTTC. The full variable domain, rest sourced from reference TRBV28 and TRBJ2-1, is DVKVTQSSRYLVKRTGEKVFLECVQDMDHENMFWYRQDPGLGLRLIYFSYDVKMKEKGDIPEGYSVSREKKERFSLILESASTNQTSMYLCASSLTGYNEQFFGPGTRLTVL.

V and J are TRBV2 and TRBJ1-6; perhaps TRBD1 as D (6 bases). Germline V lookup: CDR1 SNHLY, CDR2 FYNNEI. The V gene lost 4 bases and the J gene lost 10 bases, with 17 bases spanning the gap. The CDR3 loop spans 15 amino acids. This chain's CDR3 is CASSGEGVSGSPLHF. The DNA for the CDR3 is TGTGCCAGCAGTGGGGAGGGGGTAAGCGGATCACCCCTCCACTTT.

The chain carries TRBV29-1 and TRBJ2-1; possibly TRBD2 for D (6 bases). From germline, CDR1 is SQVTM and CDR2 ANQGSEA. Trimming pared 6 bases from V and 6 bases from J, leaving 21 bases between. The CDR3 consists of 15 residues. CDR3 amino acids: CSVDAGRANVNEQFF. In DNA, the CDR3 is TGCAGCGTGGACGCGGGGCGGGCGAACGTCAATGAGCAGTTCTTC.

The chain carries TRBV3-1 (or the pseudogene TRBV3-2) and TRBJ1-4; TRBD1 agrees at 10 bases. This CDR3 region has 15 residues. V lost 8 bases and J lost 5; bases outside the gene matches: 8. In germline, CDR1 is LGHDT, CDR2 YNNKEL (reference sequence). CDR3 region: CASGGQGFSNEKLFF. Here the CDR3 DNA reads TGTGCCAGCGGGGGACAGGGGTTCTCCAATGAAAAACTGTTTTTT.

This chain's CDR3 is CASSYQGPSEQYF. In DNA, the CDR3 is TGTGCCAGCAGTTATCAGGGCCCGAGCGAGCAGTACTTC. The J gene is TRBJ2-7, the V gene TRBV12-3 or TRBV12-4, with D tentatively TRBD1 (5 bases). The CDR3 is made up of 13 amino acids. The V gene lost 4 bases and the J gene lost 6 bases, with 13 bases spanning the gap.

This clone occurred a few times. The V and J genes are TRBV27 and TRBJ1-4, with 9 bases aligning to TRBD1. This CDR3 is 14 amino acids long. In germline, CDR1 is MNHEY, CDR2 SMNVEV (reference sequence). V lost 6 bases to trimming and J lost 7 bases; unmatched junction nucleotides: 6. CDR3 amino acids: CASRLHRGREKLFF. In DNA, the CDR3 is TGTGCCAGCAGACTTCACAGGGGGCGTGAAAAACTGTTTTTT.

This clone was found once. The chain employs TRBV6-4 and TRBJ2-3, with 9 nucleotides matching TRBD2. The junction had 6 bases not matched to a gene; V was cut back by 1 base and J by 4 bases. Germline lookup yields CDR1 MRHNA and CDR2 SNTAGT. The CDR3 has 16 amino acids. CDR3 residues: CASSDWGGGAPDTQYF. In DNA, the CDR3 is TGTGCCAGCAGTGACTGGGGCGGGGGGGCCCCAGATACGCAGTATTTT.

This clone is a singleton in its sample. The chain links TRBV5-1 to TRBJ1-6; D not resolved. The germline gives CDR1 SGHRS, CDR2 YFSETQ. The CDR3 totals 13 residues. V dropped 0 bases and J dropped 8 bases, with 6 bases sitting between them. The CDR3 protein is CASSLDPDSPLHF. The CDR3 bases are TGCGCCAGCAGCTTGGATCCGGATTCACCCCTCCACTTT.

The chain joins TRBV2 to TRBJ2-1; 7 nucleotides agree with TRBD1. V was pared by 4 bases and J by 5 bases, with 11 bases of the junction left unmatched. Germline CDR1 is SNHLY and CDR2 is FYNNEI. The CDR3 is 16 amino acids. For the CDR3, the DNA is TGTGCCAGCAGTGCACAGGGGAAACTTTTAAACAATGAGCAGTTCTTC. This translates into CASSAQGKLLNNEQFF.

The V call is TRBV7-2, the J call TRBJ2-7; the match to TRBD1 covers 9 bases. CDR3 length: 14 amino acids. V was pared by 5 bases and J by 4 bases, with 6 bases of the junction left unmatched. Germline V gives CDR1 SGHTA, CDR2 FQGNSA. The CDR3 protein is CASSVRDRAYEQYF. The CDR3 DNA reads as TGTGCCAGCAGCGTCCGGGACAGGGCGTACGAGCAGTACTTC.

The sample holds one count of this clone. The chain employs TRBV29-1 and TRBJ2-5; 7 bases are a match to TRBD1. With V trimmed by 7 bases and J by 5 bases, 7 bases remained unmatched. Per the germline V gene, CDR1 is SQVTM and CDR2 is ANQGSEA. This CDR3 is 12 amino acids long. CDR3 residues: CSAVAQGETQYF. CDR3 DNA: TGCAGCGCCGTCGCACAGGGGGAGACCCAGTACTTC.

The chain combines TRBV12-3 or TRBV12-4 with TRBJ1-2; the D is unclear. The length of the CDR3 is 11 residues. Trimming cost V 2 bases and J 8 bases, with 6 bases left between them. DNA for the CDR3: TGTGCCAGCAGTTTATACGGGGGCTACACCTTC. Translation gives CASSLYGGYTF.

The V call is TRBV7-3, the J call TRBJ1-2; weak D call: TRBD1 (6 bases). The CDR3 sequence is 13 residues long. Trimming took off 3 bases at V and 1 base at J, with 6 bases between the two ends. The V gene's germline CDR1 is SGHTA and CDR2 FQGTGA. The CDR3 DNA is TGTGCCAGCAGCTTCAGGGGTAACTATGGCTACACCTTC. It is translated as CASSFRGNYGYTF.